This T cell receptor (beta chain) was recovered during a study of blood T cell repertoires in COVID-19. The V gene end was trimmed by 8 bases and the J gene end by 7 bases; junction bases not matched to a gene: 6. There are 12 residues in the CDR3. Germline lookup yields CDR1 MNHEY and CDR2 SMNVEV (reference sequence). Original processing notes: The assay estimated nucleated cells by amplifying reference gene primers. The protocol was immunoSEQ multiplex PCR, while the TCRdb copy is restricted to in-frame clones and leaves out a portion. V and J calls and clone size come straight from that table; D and trimming were deduced from the DNA. The sample has 250,000 to 350,000 clones, roughly 90% seen once; the top ten hold about 2.5%.

Sequencing was performed on peripheral blood. The sequence was obtained from a man aged 18 to 29 with active or convalescent COVID-19. The chain carries TRBV27 and TRBJ2-7, with TRBD1 identical over 9 bases. Written as DNA, the CDR3 is TGTGCCAGCCATGGACAGGGGTTGGAGCAGTACTTC. Translating it yields CASHGQGLEQYF.